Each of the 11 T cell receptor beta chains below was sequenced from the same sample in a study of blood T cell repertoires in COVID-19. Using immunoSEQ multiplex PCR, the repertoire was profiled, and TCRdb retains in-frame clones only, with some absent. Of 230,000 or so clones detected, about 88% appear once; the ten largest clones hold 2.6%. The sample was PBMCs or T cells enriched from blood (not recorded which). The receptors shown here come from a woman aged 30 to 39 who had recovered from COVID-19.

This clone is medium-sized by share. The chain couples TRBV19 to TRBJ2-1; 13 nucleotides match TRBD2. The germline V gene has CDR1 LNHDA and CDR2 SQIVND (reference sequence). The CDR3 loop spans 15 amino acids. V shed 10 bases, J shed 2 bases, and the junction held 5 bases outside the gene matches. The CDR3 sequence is CATKGTSGAYNEQFF. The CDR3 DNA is TGTGCCACCAAAGGGACTAGCGGGGCCTACAATGAGCAGTTCTTC.

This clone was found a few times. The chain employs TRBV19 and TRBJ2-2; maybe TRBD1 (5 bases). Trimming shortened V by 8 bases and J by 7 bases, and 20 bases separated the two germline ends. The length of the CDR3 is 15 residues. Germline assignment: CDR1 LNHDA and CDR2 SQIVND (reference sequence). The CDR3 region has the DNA TGTGCCAGTCACAAGGGGATTGATATAGGCGGGGAGCTGTTTTTT. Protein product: CASHKGIDIGGELFF.

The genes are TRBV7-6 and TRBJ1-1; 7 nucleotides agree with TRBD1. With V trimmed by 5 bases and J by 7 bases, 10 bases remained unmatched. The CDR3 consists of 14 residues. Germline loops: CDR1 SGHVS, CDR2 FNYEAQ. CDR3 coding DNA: TGTGCCAGCAGCCAGACAGGGCAAAGGGTTGAAGCTTTCTTT. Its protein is CASSQTGQRVEAFF.

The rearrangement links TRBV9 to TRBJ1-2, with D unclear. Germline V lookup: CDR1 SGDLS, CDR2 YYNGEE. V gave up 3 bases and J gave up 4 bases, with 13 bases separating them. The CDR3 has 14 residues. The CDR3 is CASSAIEGSYGYTF. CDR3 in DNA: TGTGCCAGCAGCGCCATAGAGGGAAGCTATGGCTACACCTTC.

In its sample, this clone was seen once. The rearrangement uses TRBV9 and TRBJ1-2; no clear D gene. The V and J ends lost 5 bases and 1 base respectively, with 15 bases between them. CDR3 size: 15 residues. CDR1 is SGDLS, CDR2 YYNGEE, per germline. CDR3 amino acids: CASRGGPFLNYGYTF. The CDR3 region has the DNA TGTGCCAGCAGAGGTGGGCCCTTCCTTAACTATGGCTACACCTTC.

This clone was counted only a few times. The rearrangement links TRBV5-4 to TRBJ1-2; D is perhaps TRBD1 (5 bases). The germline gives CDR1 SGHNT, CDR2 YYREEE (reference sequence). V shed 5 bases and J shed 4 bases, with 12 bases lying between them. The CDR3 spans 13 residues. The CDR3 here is CASRPGTGYGYTF. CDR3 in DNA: TGTGCCAGCAGGCCAGGGACTGGCTATGGCTACACCTTC.

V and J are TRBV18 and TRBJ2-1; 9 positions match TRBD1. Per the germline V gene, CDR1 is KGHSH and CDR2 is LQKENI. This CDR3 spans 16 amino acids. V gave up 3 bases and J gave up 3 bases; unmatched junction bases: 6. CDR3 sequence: CASSPSPGQGYNEQFF. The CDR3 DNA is TGTGCCAGCTCACCGTCCCCGGGACAGGGCTACAATGAGCAGTTCTTC.

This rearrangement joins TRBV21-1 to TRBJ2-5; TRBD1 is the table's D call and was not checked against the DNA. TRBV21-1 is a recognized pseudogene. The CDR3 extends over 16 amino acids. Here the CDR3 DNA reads TGTGCCAGCAGCAAGGAGGGACAGGGTGGGGGAGAGACCCAGTACTTC. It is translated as CASSKEGQGGGETQYF.

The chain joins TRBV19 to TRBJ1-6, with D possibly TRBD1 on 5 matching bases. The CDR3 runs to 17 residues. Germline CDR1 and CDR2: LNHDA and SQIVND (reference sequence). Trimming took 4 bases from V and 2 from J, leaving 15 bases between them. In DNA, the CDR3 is TGTGCCAGTAGTACCCAGGGCGTTCGGGCCTATAATTCACCCCTCCACTTT. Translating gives CASSTQGVRAYNSPLHF. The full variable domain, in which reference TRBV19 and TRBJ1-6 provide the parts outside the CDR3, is DGGITQSPKYLFRKEGQNVTLSCEQNLNHDAMYWYRQDPGQGLRLIYYSQIVNDFQKGDIAEGYSVSREKKESFPLTVTSAQKNPTAFYLCASSTQGVRAYNSPLHFGNGTRLTVT.

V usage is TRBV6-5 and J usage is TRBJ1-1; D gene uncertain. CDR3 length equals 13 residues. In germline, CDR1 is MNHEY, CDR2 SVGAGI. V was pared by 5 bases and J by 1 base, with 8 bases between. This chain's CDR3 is CASSPPGNTEAFF. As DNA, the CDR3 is TGTGCCAGCAGTCCGCCAGGGAACACTGAAGCTTTCTTT.

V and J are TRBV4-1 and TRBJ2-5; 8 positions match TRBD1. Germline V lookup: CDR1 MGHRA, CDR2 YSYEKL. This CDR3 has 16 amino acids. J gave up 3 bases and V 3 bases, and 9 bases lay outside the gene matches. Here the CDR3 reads CASSHASDRVKETQYF. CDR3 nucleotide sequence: TGCGCCAGCAGCCACGCCTCGGACAGGGTCAAAGAGACCCAGTACTTC.